The entry below gives a single T cell receptor beta chain sequence along with its context. This entry belongs to a study of blood T cell repertoires in COVID-19. Here immunoSEQ multiplex PCR was the method, and the copy in TCRdb shows in-frame clones only, minus some. The top ten clones hold approximately 2.1% of a sample with fewer than 200,000 clones, around 89% of them seen once. This CDR3 has 14 amino acids. Trimming took off 0 bases at V and 0 bases at J, with 4 bases between the two ends. The V gene's germline CDR1 is SGHTA and CDR2 FQGNSA. Sequenced input: peripheral blood. The receptor was isolated from a man aged 50 or older who had recovered from COVID-19. The gene calls are TRBV7-2 and TRBJ2-3, with D unclear. CDR3 in amino acids: CASSLAGSTDTQYF. CDR3 coding DNA: TGTGCCAGCAGCTTAGCCGGTAGCACAGATACGCAGTATTTT.